This T cell receptor beta chain was recorded in a study of T cell responses to AZD1222 COVID-19 vaccine. Whole-study findings and limits: Baseline seropositivity occurred in only a handful of AZD1222 recipients. Unmutated regions of variants are reportedly targeted by nearly half of spike-specific TCRs. The study sampled repertoires only after the peak T cell response. Donors were chiefly white British, with a greater number of females, and clonal diversity was perhaps underestimated.

TCRdb's copy holds only in-frame clones and misses some; the assay was immunoSEQ multiplex PCR. The table has 120,000 or so clones, approximately 94% seen once. This clone occurred once. Its specificity is not known. The CDR3 is 15 amino acids. With V trimmed by 1 base and J by 4 bases, 3 bases remained unmatched. Germline CDR1 reads LGHDT; CDR2 reads YNNKEL (reference sequence). This specimen consisted of peripheral blood, obtained 28 days after the second AZD1222 dose. The origin of this receptor is an adult who received the AZD1222 COVID-19 vaccine. The V and J genes are TRBV3-1 (or the pseudogene TRBV3-2) and TRBJ2-7; 11 bases agree with TRBD2. This chain's CDR3 is CASSQGASGRYEQYF. The CDR3 DNA follows: TGTGCCAGCAGCCAAGGGGCTAGCGGGAGGTACGAGCAGTACTTC.